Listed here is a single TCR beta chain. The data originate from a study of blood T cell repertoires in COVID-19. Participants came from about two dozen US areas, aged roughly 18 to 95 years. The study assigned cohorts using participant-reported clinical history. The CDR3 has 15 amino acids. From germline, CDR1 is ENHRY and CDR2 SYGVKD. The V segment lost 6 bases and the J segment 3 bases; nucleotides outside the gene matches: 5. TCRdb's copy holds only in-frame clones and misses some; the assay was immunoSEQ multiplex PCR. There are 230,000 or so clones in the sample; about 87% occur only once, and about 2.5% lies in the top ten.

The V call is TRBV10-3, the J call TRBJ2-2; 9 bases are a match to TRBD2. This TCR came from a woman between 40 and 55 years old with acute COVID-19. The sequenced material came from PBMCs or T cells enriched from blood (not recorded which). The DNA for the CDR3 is TGTGCCATCAGCCGCGGGGGGGCGGACACCGGGGAGCTGTTTTTT. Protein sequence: CAISRGGADTGELFF.